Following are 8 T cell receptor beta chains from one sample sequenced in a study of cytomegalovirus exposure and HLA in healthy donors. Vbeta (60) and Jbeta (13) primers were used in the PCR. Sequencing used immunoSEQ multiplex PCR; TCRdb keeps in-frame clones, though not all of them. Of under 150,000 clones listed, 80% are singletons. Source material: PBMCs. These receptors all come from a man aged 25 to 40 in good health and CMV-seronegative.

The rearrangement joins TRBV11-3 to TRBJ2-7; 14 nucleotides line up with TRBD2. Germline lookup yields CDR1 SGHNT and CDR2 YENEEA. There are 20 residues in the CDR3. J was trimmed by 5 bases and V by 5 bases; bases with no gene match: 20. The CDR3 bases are TGTGCCAGCAGCCCCACAACCCCCGGGACTAGCGGGGGCGGTTTCGACGAGCAGTACTTC. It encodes CASSPTTPGTSGGGFDEQYF.

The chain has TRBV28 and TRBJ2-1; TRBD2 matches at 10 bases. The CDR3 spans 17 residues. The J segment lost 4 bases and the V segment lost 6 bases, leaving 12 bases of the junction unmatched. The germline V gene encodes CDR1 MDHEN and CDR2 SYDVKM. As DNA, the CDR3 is TGTGCCAGCAGCCGTTCTAGCGGGAGAGGTTGGTACAATGAGCAGTTCTTC. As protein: CASSRSSGRGWYNEQFF.

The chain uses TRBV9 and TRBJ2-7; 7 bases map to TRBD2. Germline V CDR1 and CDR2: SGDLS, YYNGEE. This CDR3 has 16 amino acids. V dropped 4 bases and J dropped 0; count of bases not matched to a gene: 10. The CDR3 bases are TGTGCCAGCAGCAGCTCCGCTAGCGGAGTCTCCTACGAGCAGTACTTC. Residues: CASSSSASGVSYEQYF.

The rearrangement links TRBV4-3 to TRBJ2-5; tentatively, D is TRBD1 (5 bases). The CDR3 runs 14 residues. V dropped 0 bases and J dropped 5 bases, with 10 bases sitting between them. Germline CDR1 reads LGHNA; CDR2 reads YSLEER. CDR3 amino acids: CASSQDSGSETQYF. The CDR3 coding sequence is TGCGCCAGCAGCCAAGACTCAGGGTCGGAGACCCAGTACTTC.

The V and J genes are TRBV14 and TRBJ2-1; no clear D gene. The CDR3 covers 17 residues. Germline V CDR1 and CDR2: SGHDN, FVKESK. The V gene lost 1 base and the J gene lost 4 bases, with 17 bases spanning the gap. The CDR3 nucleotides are TGTGCCAGCAGCCAAGCGAGTGTGGCGGCCCATTACAATGAGCAGTTCTTC. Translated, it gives CASSQASVAAHYNEQFF.

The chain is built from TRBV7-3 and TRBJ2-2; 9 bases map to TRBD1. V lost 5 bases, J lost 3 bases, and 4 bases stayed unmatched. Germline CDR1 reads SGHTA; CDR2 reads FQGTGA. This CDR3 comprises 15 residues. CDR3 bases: TGTGCCAGCAGCATACAGGGGGCGGACACCGGGGAGCTGTTTTTT. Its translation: CASSIQGADTGELFF.

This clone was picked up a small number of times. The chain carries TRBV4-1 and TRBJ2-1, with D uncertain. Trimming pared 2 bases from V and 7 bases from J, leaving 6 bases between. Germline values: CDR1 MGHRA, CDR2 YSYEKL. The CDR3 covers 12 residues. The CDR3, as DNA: TGCGCCAGCAGCCAAACATCAAATGAGCAGTTCTTC. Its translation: CASSQTSNEQFF.

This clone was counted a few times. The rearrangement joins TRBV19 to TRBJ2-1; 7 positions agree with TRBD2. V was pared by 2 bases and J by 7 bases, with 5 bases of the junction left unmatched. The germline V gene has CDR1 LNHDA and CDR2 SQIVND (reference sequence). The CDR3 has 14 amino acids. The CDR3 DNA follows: TGTGCCAGTAGTATAAACGGGGGAGGGAATGAGCAGTTCTTC. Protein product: CASSINGGGNEQFF.